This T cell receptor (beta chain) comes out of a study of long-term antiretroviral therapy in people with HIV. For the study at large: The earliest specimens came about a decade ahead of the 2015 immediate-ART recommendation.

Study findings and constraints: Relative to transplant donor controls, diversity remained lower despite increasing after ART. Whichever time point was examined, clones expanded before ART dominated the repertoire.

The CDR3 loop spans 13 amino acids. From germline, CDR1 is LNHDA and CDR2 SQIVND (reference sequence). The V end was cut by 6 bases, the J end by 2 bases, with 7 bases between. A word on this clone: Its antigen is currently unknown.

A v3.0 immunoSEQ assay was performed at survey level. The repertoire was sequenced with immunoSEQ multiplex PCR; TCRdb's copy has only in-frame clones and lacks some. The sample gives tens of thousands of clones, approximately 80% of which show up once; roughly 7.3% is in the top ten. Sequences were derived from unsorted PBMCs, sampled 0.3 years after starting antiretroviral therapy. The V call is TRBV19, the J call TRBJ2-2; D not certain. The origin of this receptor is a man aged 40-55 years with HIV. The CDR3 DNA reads TGTGCCAGTAGAAACGTTAACACCGGGGAGCTGTTTTTT. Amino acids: CASRNVNTGELFF. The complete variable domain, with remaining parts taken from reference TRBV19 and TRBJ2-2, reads DGGITQSPKYLFRKEGQNVTLSCEQNLNHDAMYWYRQDPGQGLRLIYYSQIVNDFQKGDIAEGYSVSREKKESFPLTVTSAQKNPTAFYLCASRNVNTGELFFGEGSRLTVL.